This T cell receptor beta chain was recovered during a study of T-cell reconstitution after alpha-beta-depleted transplantation in children. General study findings and limits: One year after transplant, T-cell counts and diversity came mostly from newly produced T cells.

A word on this clonotype: What it recognizes is unknown.

Unique molecular identifiers were incorporated during preparation of the TCRbeta library. TCRdb itself ran the PCR reads through MiXCR, one entry per CDR3 protein. The table has 800,000 to 1,000,000 distinct CDR3 sequences, about 29% seen once. Trimming took 5 bases from V and 3 from J; bases not matched to a gene: 6. The CDR3 extends over 14 amino acids. The sequence came from a boy younger than two who had a stem cell transplant for SCID, so the T cells may come from the graft donor. The input for sequencing was PBMCs, mostly from graft donor cells, taken 360 days after TCRalphabeta/CD19-depleted stem cell transplant. J is TRBJ2-5 and V is TRBV12-3 or TRBV12-4; 7 bases fit TRBD1. CDR3 residues: CASSLSDREETQYF. In DNA, the CDR3 is TGTGCCAGCAGTCTATCAGACAGGGAAGAGACCCAGTACTTC.